The T cell receptor (beta chain) under discussion was sequenced for a study of blood T cells in healthy people across ages. A second PCR, run for roughly 7 to 12 cycles, used a sample-barcoded 5' primer plus a J-beta primer mix. From the 5' RACE reads, TCRdb called clonotypes with MiXCR, one entry per CDR3 protein. The sample shows fewer than 2 million distinct CDR3 sequences, about 39% of them seen only once. The germline gives CDR1 SGHVS, CDR2 FQNEAQ. The ends were cut back, 2 bases at V and 8 bases at J, with 16 bases in the middle. The CDR3 spans 15 residues. This sequence originates from a human donor in good health. Sequences were obtained from blood. The chain has TRBV7-8 and TRBJ2-1; either TRBD1 or TRBD2 may supply D (5 bases each). The CDR3 reads CASSLLGTRGHEQFF. Here the CDR3 DNA reads TGTGCCAGCAGCTTACTAGGGACGAGGGGCCATGAGCAGTTCTTC.